This TCR beta chain appears in the sequencing data of a study of PD-L1 blockade in urothelial cancer. Study-wide context: Patients commenced atezolizumab in the mid-2010s, and it was given at 1,200 mg intravenously every 3 weeks.

Whole-study findings and limits: A pretreatment blood TCR clonality that fell below the median predicted better progression-free and overall survival.

CDR1 LNHDA and CDR2 SQIVND come from the germline V gene (reference sequence). Trimming shortened V by 6 bases and J by 0 bases, and 11 bases separated the two germline ends. The CDR3 extends over 15 amino acids. Time point reported: pretreatment peripheral blood. Using immunoSEQ multiplex PCR, the repertoire was profiled, and TCRdb retains in-frame clones only, with some absent. The data contain about 87,000 clones, around 84% of them seen just once; the ten biggest clones take up around 2%. As concerns this clone: Its antigen is not known.

The chain is built from TRBV19 and TRBJ1-4; D may be TRBD1 (6 bases). This TCR derives from a man in his 60s with urothelial cancer. This material consisted of PBMCs, taken around atezolizumab (anti-PD-L1) treatment. The chain's CDR3 is CASSLTGATNEKLFF. For the CDR3, the DNA is TGTGCCAGTAGCCTGACAGGTGCAACTAATGAAAAACTGTTTTTT.